The 32 T cell receptor beta chains below come from one sample, sequenced in a study of blood T cell repertoires in COVID-19. Sequencing was performed with immunoSEQ multiplex PCR; in TCRdb, only in-frame clones are kept and a portion is missing. The sample records more than 200,000 clones, around nine tenths being singletons. The sample consisted of peripheral blood. These receptors were collected from a woman in her thirties or forties who had recovered from COVID-19.

This sequence joins TRBV7-9 and TRBJ2-1, with a possible D match to TRBD2 (6 bases). The germline V and J ends were trimmed by 7 bases and 10 bases, with 14 bases remaining between them. This CDR3 is 12 amino acids long. CDR1 and CDR2 (germline): SEHNR, FQNEAQ (reference sequence). CDR3 sequence: CASTTRESEQFF. The DNA for the CDR3 is TGTGCCAGCACAACCCGGGAGAGCGAGCAGTTCTTC.

The rearrangement uses TRBV5-1 and TRBJ2-3, with 11 bases lining up with TRBD2. Per the germline V gene, CDR1 is SGHRS and CDR2 is YFSETQ. With V trimmed by 0 bases and J by 4 bases, 7 bases remained unmatched. The CDR3 has 17 residues. DNA for the CDR3: TGCGCCAGCAGCTTGGACCTTAGCGGGGGGGCTGCAGATACGCAGTATTTT. This gives the protein CASSLDLSGGAADTQYF.

V and J are TRBV19 and TRBJ2-5; possible D gene TRBD1, 6 bases. The germline V gene encodes CDR1 LNHDA and CDR2 SQIVND (reference sequence). The CDR3 has 14 amino acids. Trimming stripped 4 bases from V and 2 bases from J, with 11 bases between. CDR3 in DNA: TGTGCCAGTAGTAGACAGGTAGTACAAGAGACCCAGTACTTC. Protein product: CASSRQVVQETQYF.

The genes are TRBV5-1 and TRBJ2-5; 7 nucleotides line up with TRBD2. Germline lookup yields CDR1 SGHRS and CDR2 YFSETQ. The CDR3 covers 14 residues. Trimming at V came to 3 bases and at J to 5 bases, leaving 7 bases not matched to a gene. The CDR3 is CASSYGTTSETQYF. The CDR3 region has the DNA TGCGCCAGCAGCTACGGGACTACGAGTGAGACCCAGTACTTC.

V and J are TRBV7-2 and TRBJ2-7, with TRBD2 identical over 7 bases. V shed 1 base and J 2 bases; nucleotides not matched to a gene: 11. The CDR3 contains 17 residues. From germline, CDR1 is SGHTA and CDR2 FQGNSA. CDR3 in DNA: TGTGCCAGCAGCTTAGGGGAGAGGGCGGGAGCTCCCTACGAGCAGTACTTC. It specifies CASSLGERAGAPYEQYF.

The J gene is TRBJ2-1, the V gene TRBV7-3, with 9 nucleotides matching TRBD1. Germline CDR1 and CDR2: SGHTA and FQGTGA. The CDR3 sequence is 15 residues long. With V trimmed by 8 bases and J by 5 bases, 10 bases remained unmatched. The CDR3 sequence is CASAARDRVNNEQFF. The CDR3 bases are TGTGCCAGCGCCGCCCGGGACAGGGTAAACAATGAGCAGTTCTTC.

A remark on this clone: Within the sample, other DNA sequences also encode this same CDR3. This sequence joins TRBV6-5 and TRBJ2-7; 7 bases align to TRBD1. Germline CDR1 reads MNHEY; CDR2 reads SVGAGI. The V segment lost 2 bases and the J segment 7 bases; nucleotides outside the gene matches: 5. This CDR3 is 13 amino acids long. The CDR3 is CASSYRQGGEQYF. As DNA, the CDR3 is TGTGCCAGCAGTTACCGACAGGGCGGGGAGCAGTACTTC.

This clone has just a few counts. The chain links TRBV24-1 to TRBJ2-1; maybe TRBD2 (6 bases). This CDR3 contains 12 residues. Trimming removed 9 bases at V and 3 bases at J, with 8 bases between. Germline CDR1 and CDR2: KGHDR and SFDVKD. Here the CDR3 reads CATGGNYNEQFF. DNA for the CDR3: TGTGCCACCGGGGGGAACTACAATGAGCAGTTCTTC.

The V gene is TRBV19, the J gene TRBJ2-7, with D unclear. Between the trimmed V and J ends, which lost 10 bases and 0 bases, there was a span of 16 bases. Germline assignment: CDR1 LNHDA and CDR2 SQIVND (reference sequence). The CDR3 spans 14 residues. Here the CDR3 reads CATGSGSHSYEQYF. In DNA, the CDR3 is TGTGCCACCGGATCGGGTTCCCACTCCTACGAGCAGTACTTC.

The chain combines TRBV11-2 with TRBJ1-1, with 8 nucleotides matching TRBD1. CDR3 size: 16 residues. V shed 4 bases and J 4 bases; nucleotides not matched to a gene: 11. Germline values: CDR1 SGHAT, CDR2 FQNNGV. The CDR3 coding sequence is TGTGCCAGCAGCTCCCTTGGACAGGGTAGGGGCACTGAAGCTTTCTTT. Protein: CASSSLGQGRGTEAFF.

The chain employs TRBV13 and TRBJ2-7; the match to TRBD1 covers 9 bases. V was clipped by 5 bases and J by 5 bases; unmatched bases: 10. From germline, CDR1 is PRHDT and CDR2 FYEKMQ (reference sequence). This CDR3 spans 15 amino acids. CDR3 amino acids: CASSQDRGLGNEQYF. The CDR3 DNA sequence: TGTGCCAGCAGCCAGGACAGGGGTTTAGGAAACGAGCAGTACTTC.

J is TRBJ2-2 and V is TRBV18, with 11 positions matching TRBD2. V lost 1 base, J lost 2 bases, and 3 bases stayed unmatched. The CDR3 totals 17 residues. CDR1 is KGHSH and CDR2 is LQKENI in the germline V gene. Written as DNA, the CDR3 is TGTGCCAGCTCACCACGCGGACTAGCGGGTAACACCGGGGAGCTGTTTTTT. It yields the protein CASSPRGLAGNTGELFF. Variable domain in full (rest from reference TRBV18 and TRBJ2-2): NAGVMQNPRHLVRRRGQEARLRCSPMKGHSHVYWYRQLPEEGLKFMVYLQKENIIDESGMPKERFSAEFPKEGPSILRIQQVVRGDSAAYFCASSPRGLAGNTGELFFGEGSRLTVL.

To note about this clone: The junction departs from the called germline gene at one end, perhaps through a read error. Other DNA sequences from this sample encode an identical CDR3 as well. This chain uses TRBV3-1 (or the pseudogene TRBV3-2) with TRBJ2-6; D possibly corresponds to TRBD1 (6 bases). The germline CDR1 and CDR2 sequences are LGHDT and YNNKEL (reference sequence). The length of the CDR3 is 17 residues. CDR3: CASSQEGGSPGANVLTF. The CDR3 nucleotides are TGTGCCAGCAGCCAAGAAGGGGGTTCCCCTGGGGCCAACGTCCTGACCTTC.

This clone appeared a few times. V usage is TRBV19 and J usage is TRBJ2-7; D unclear. The CDR3 is made up of 11 amino acids. The germline V and J ends were trimmed by 4 bases and 4 bases, with 5 bases remaining between them. Germline V gene data show CDR1 as LNHDA and CDR2 as SQIVND (reference sequence). CDR3 loop: CASSNTYEQYF. Here the CDR3 DNA reads TGTGCCAGTAGTAACACGTACGAGCAGTACTTC.

The chain recombines TRBV6-2 or TRBV6-3 with TRBJ1-2; D perhaps matches TRBD1 (6 bases). Germline CDR1 MNHEY, CDR2 SVGEGT. The V and J ends lost 3 bases and 4 bases respectively, with 15 bases between them. CDR3 length: 15 residues. Written as DNA, the CDR3 is TGTGCCAGCAGTTATTGGGGACAAGGAGTCTATGGCTACACCTTC. The encoded protein is CASSYWGQGVYGYTF.

V usage is TRBV7-9 and J usage is TRBJ1-2; D not resolved. Trimming cost V 3 bases and J 5 bases, with 7 bases left between them. This CDR3 is 12 amino acids long. CDR1 and CDR2 (germline): SEHNR, FQNEAQ (reference sequence). CDR3 nucleotides: TGTGCCAGCAGCTTTTCGGGGTATGGCTACACCTTC. This codes for CASSFSGYGYTF.

The rearrangement links TRBV18 to TRBJ2-1, with 13 bases lining up with TRBD2. The CDR3 spans 16 residues. V shed 5 bases and J 2 bases; nucleotides not matched to a gene: 3. CDR1 and CDR2 from the germline V gene are KGHSH and LQKENI. The CDR3, as DNA: TGTGCCAGCTCAGGGACTAGCGGGATCACCTACAATGAGCAGTTCTTC. Protein product: CASSGTSGITYNEQFF.

The chain employs TRBV4-1 and TRBJ2-7; no definite D call. The CDR3 is 16 residues long. Trimming cost V 0 bases and J 2 bases, with 14 bases left between them. Germline loops: CDR1 MGHRA, CDR2 YSYEKL. CDR3 sequence: CASSQDIARVTYEQYF. The DNA of the CDR3 is TGCGCCAGCAGCCAAGATATCGCCCGAGTGACCTACGAGCAGTACTTC.

V and J are TRBV18 and TRBJ1-2; the D gene is possibly TRBD1 (6 bases). Trimming left V 2 bases short and J 5 bases short, with 12 bases between. The CDR3 sequence is 14 residues long. Germline CDR1 is KGHSH and CDR2 is LQKENI. Written as DNA, the CDR3 is TGTGCCAGCTCACCAGAACAGGGACGATATGGCTACACCTTC. It codes for CASSPEQGRYGYTF.

The V call is TRBV4-3, the J call TRBJ1-2, with D perhaps TRBD1 (5 bases). There are 16 residues in the CDR3. Between the trimmed V and J ends, which lost 4 bases and 5 bases, there was a span of 20 bases. The germline CDR1 and CDR2 sequences are LGHNA and YSLEER. The CDR3 region has the DNA TGCGCCAGCAGCCCAGGGCAGACCCGGAATACTTATGGCTACACCTTC. The encoded protein is CASSPGQTRNTYGYTF.

The genes are TRBV6-5 and TRBJ1-4; D may be TRBD1 (5 bases). CDR1 MNHEY and CDR2 SVGAGI come from the germline V gene. Between the trimmed V and J ends, which lost 2 bases and 6 bases, there was a span of 7 bases. The CDR3 runs 13 residues. DNA of the CDR3: TGTGCCAGCAGTTACGCGGGACATGAAAAACTGTTTTTT. It encodes CASSYAGHEKLFF.

The chain has TRBV21-1 and TRBJ2-5; the table calls TRBD2, which could not be checked here. TRBV21-1 is shown as a pseudogene. The CDR3 loop spans 14 amino acids. CDR3 coding DNA: TGTGCCAGCAGCTTACGGGTCTCTCAAGAGACCCAGTACTTC. Translation: CASSLRVSQETQYF.

V usage is TRBV5-1 and J usage is TRBJ2-2; TRBD1 aligns across 11 bases. V trimming: 5 bases; J trimming: 5 bases; junction bases outside the gene matches: 2. In germline, CDR1 is SGHRS, CDR2 YFSETQ. The CDR3 sequence is 14 residues long. Written as DNA, the CDR3 is TGCGCCAGCAGAGGACAGGGGGCGACCGGGGAGCTGTTTTTT. Its translation: CASRGQGATGELFF.

The chain carries TRBV5-8 and TRBJ2-1, with D possibly TRBD2 on 5 matching bases. CDR3 size: 17 residues. Germline CDR1 reads SGHTS; CDR2 reads YDEGEE. Trimming cost V 2 bases and J 3 bases, with 18 bases left between them. The chain's CDR3 is CASSFTRWEPDYNEQFF. DNA of the CDR3: TGTGCCAGCAGCTTTACACGGTGGGAGCCGGACTACAATGAGCAGTTCTTC.

V usage is TRBV4-3 and J usage is TRBJ2-7; 8 nucleotides align to TRBD1. Germline CDR1 LGHNA, CDR2 YSLEER. Germline trimming cut 5 bases from V and 3 bases from J; bases unmatched to any gene: 12. The CDR3 spans 16 residues. The CDR3 spells CASSTDLRTGSYEQYF. The CDR3, as DNA: TGCGCCAGCAGCACGGATCTTCGGACAGGGAGCTACGAGCAGTACTTC.

The chain carries TRBV5-1 and TRBJ2-1; 11 bases are shared with TRBD2. Germline CDR1 is SGHRS and CDR2 is YFSETQ. The CDR3 length is 16 residues. Unmatched junction bases numbered 2, after V lost 0 bases and J lost 3 bases. The CDR3: CASSLAGTSGYNEQFF. In DNA, the CDR3 is TGCGCCAGCAGCTTGGCTGGGACTAGCGGCTACAATGAGCAGTTCTTC.

The rearrangement links TRBV23-1 to TRBJ2-3, with D possibly matching TRBD1 (6 bases). TRBV23-1 is assigned to the ORF class and has an uncertain function. Deletions cut 8 bases from V and 0 bases from J, with 21 bases between. The CDR3 sequence is 17 residues long. Here the CDR3 DNA reads TGCGCCAGCCCCCCAGGGGCGCCGGGGTTTAGCACAGATACGCAGTATTTT. Its translation: CASPPGAPGFSTDTQYF.

The chain combines TRBV19 with TRBJ2-7, with 7 positions matching TRBD2. J lost 2 bases, V lost 6 bases, and 7 bases had no gene match. The germline CDR1 and CDR2 sequences are LNHDA and SQIVND (reference sequence). This CDR3 has 14 amino acids. CDR3 nucleotides: TGTGCCAGTAGCCAACCGGGACTAACCTACGAGCAGTACTTC. Its translation is CASSQPGLTYEQYF.

The rearrangement links TRBV19 to TRBJ1-6; D is unclear. There are 12 residues in the CDR3. V lost 5 bases, J lost 9 bases, and 8 bases lay in between. The germline gives CDR1 LNHDA, CDR2 SQIVND (reference sequence). CDR3 sequence: CASSPLSSPLHF. The CDR3 nucleotides read TGTGCCAGTAGTCCGCTGAGTTCACCCCTCCACTTT. The entire variable domain, with the rest obtained from reference TRBV19 and TRBJ1-6, is as follows: DGGITQSPKYLFRKEGQNVTLSCEQNLNHDAMYWYRQDPGQGLRLIYYSQIVNDFQKGDIAEGYSVSREKKESFPLTVTSAQKNPTAFYLCASSPLSSPLHFGNGTRLTVT.

The V call is TRBV5-1, the J call TRBJ1-6; 7 bases are a match to TRBD1. Germline CDR1 reads SGHRS; CDR2 reads YFSETQ. V lost 5 bases to trimming and J lost 7 bases; unmatched junction nucleotides: 9. The CDR3 length is 15 residues. CDR3 in amino acids: CASSPGTEMNSPLHF. CDR3 nucleotide sequence: TGCGCCAGCAGTCCCGGGACAGAAATGAATTCACCCCTCCACTTT.

The V gene is TRBV11-2, the J gene TRBJ2-5; unclear D gene. The CDR3 runs to 15 residues. Trimming cost V 3 bases and J 3 bases, with 14 bases left between them. Germline V gives CDR1 SGHAT, CDR2 FQNNGV. The DNA of the CDR3 is TGTGCCAGCAGCTTCCCCACTAACGGCAAAGAGACCCAGTACTTC. Protein sequence: CASSFPTNGKETQYF.

The chain joins TRBV10-3 to TRBJ2-7; no reliable D call. The CDR3 is 13 residues long. The V and J ends lost 7 bases and 3 bases respectively, with 13 bases between them. CDR1 and CDR2 (germline): ENHRY, SYGVKD. The CDR3 sequence: CAINRRSDYEQYF. CDR3 nucleotide sequence: TGTGCCATCAATCGGAGATCGGACTACGAGCAGTACTTC.